The next 17 T cell receptor beta chains were all read from a single sample in a study of OX40 agonist ivuxolimab in advanced cancers. This table comes from immunoSEQ multiplex PCR, and its TCRdb copy is limited to in-frame clones, with some not included. This sample has around 66,000 clones, with 87% found just once. Source: CD4+ or CD8+ T cells sorted from blood, taken in a trial of the OX40 agonist ivuxolimab. Every receptor here comes from an adult with an advanced solid tumor such as melanoma, head and neck, liver or kidney cancer.

The chain has TRBV28 and TRBJ1-1, with 7 bases that match TRBD1. V was clipped by 4 bases and J by 3 bases; unmatched bases: 8. The CDR3 spans 15 residues. Germline CDR1 reads MDHEN; CDR2 reads SYDVKM. This CDR3 is CASSSTGAGDTEAFF. In DNA, the CDR3 is TGTGCCAGCAGTTCCACAGGGGCCGGGGACACTGAAGCTTTCTTT.

J is TRBJ1-1 and V is TRBV19; D remains ambiguous. CDR3 length equals 13 residues. In germline, CDR1 is LNHDA, CDR2 SQIVND (reference sequence). V was clipped by 6 bases and J by 5 bases, with 13 bases between them. Here the CDR3 DNA reads TGTGCCAGTAGCGCCGACTGGTTAACTGAAGCTTTCTTT. Its translation: CASSADWLTEAFF.

Only one count was recorded for this clone. This rearrangement joins TRBV2 to TRBJ1-4; no clear D gene. The germline gives CDR1 SNHLY, CDR2 FYNNEI. Trimming stripped 1 base from V and 7 bases from J, with 4 bases between. The CDR3 covers 12 residues. CDR3 in amino acids: CASSEGGEKLFF. For the CDR3, the DNA is TGTGCCAGCAGTGAAGGCGGTGAAAAACTGTTTTTT.

This clone was seen a single time. This sequence joins TRBV5-1 and TRBJ1-3; TRBD1 matches at 8 bases. The germline CDR1 and CDR2 sequences are SGHRS and YFSETQ. Germline trimming cut 4 bases from V and 0 bases from J; bases unmatched to any gene: 9. The CDR3 consists of 17 residues. This CDR3 reads CASSHGQGGNSGNTIYF. The CDR3 region has the DNA TGCGCCAGCAGCCACGGACAGGGTGGAAACTCTGGAAACACCATATATTTT. Based on the CDR3 plus reference TRBV5-1 and TRBJ1-3, the full variable domain is KAGVTQTPRYLIKTRGQQVTLSCSPISGHRSVSWYQQTPGQGLQFLFEYFSETQRNKGNFPGRFSGRQFSNSRSEMNVSTLELGDSALYLCASSHGQGGNSGNTIYFGEGSWLTVV.

CDR3: CASSLALSGGANEQFF. The CDR3 DNA follows: TGCGCCAGCAGCTTGGCCCTTAGCGGGGGGGCAAATGAGCAGTTCTTC. This rearrangement joins TRBV5-1 to TRBJ2-1; 11 nucleotides match TRBD2. V dropped 0 bases and J dropped 7; count of bases not matched to a gene: 6. CDR3 length: 16 residues. The germline gives CDR1 SGHRS, CDR2 YFSETQ. The complete variable domain, with remaining parts taken from reference TRBV5-1 and TRBJ2-1, reads KAGVTQTPRYLIKTRGQQVTLSCSPISGHRSVSWYQQTPGQGLQFLFEYFSETQRNKGNFPGRFSGRQFSNSRSEMNVSTLELGDSALYLCASSLALSGGANEQFFGPGTRLTVL.

The chain links TRBV27 to TRBJ2-3; D remains ambiguous. V was shortened by 6 bases and J by 4 bases, with 11 bases between the two germline ends. In germline, CDR1 is MNHEY, CDR2 SMNVEV (reference sequence). The CDR3 is 13 residues long. CDR3 DNA sequence: TGTGCCAGCAGCTCCCAAGGCCCAGATACGCAGTATTTT. Residues: CASSSQGPDTQYF.

This sequence joins TRBV30 and TRBJ2-7, with 9 bases matching TRBD1. Germline loops: CDR1 GTSNPN, CDR2 SVGIG (reference sequence). Trimming cost V 0 bases and J 5 bases; bases outside gene matches: 8. The CDR3 covers 15 residues. CDR3 sequence (DNA): TGTGCCTGGAGTGTAGGGACAGGGTTTGGCAACGAGCAGTACTTC. Its protein product is CAWSVGTGFGNEQYF.

The chain couples TRBV29-1 to TRBJ1-2; 7 positions agree with TRBD1. The germline CDR1 and CDR2 sequences are SQVTM and ANQGSEA. The CDR3 has 12 amino acids. The V and J ends lost 7 bases and 7 bases, in that order; junction bases with no gene match: 9. The CDR3 sequence: CSAQGVSGGYTF. CDR3 sequence (DNA): TGCAGCGCCCAGGGGGTTTCGGGTGGCTACACCTTC.

This clone appeared a single time. The CDR3 DNA reads TGTGCCAGCAGTGAAATGAGGGGCGCGTATTCACCCCTCCACTTT. As protein: CASSEMRGAYSPLHF. The gene calls are TRBV6-1 and TRBJ1-6; maybe TRBD1 (5 bases). The CDR3 runs 15 residues. CDR1 and CDR2 (germline): MNHNS, SASEGT. V was shortened by 2 bases and J by 8 bases, with 13 bases between the two germline ends.

This clone occurred once. The V gene is TRBV5-8, the J gene TRBJ2-5, with D perhaps matching TRBD2 (5 bases). Gene TRBJ2-7 matches the end of the DNA better, so the J call may be wrong. The CDR3 runs to 12 residues. Germline V gene data show CDR1 as SGHTS and CDR2 as YDEGEE. CDR3 nucleotides: TGTGCCAGCAGCCTGAGGGCTTACGAGCAGTACTTC. It specifies CASSLRAYEQYF.

The V and J genes are TRBV7-2 and TRBJ2-7, with D uncertain. Trimming took off 2 bases at V and 4 bases at J, with 6 bases between the two ends. Germline V gives CDR1 SGHTA, CDR2 FQGNSA. There are 12 residues in the CDR3. The CDR3 region has the DNA TGTGCCAGCAGCTTATTTTTTTACGAGCAGTACTTC. Translated, it gives CASSLFFYEQYF. The full variable domain, in which reference TRBV7-2 and TRBJ2-7 provide the parts outside the CDR3, is GAGVSQSPSNKVTEKGKDVELRCDPISGHTALYWYRQSLGQGLEFLIYFQGNSAPDKSGLPSDRFSAERTGGSVSTLTIQRTQQEDSAVYLCASSLFFYEQYFGPGTRLTVT.

This clone was seen a few times. The sample contains more than one DNA sequence encoding this CDR3. The chain links TRBV6-5 to TRBJ1-1; tentatively, D is TRBD1 (5 bases). Germline V gene lookup returns CDR1 MNHEY and CDR2 SVGAGI. V dropped 4 bases and J dropped 1 base, with 7 bases sitting between them. The CDR3 has 13 amino acids. As DNA, the CDR3 is TGTGCCAGCAGTTGGGGACGGAACACTGAAGCTTTCTTT. It is translated as CASSWGRNTEAFF.

This chain joins TRBV18 and TRBJ1-1; 7 bases agree with TRBD1. V shed 6 bases and J 1 base; nucleotides not matched to a gene: 11. In germline, CDR1 is KGHSH, CDR2 LQKENI. The CDR3 consists of 16 residues. The CDR3 sequence is CASSDERQGENTEAFF. The CDR3, as DNA: TGTGCCAGCTCGGATGAAAGACAGGGAGAGAACACTGAAGCTTTCTTT.

The chain joins TRBV4-1 to TRBJ1-5; D unresolved. Germline CDR1 is MGHRA and CDR2 is YSYEKL. This CDR3 is 13 amino acids long. V lost 0 bases and J 7 bases, leaving 7 bases between the germline ends. The CDR3 region is CASSQDRMQPQHF. In nucleotides, the CDR3 is TGCGCCAGCAGCCAAGATCGGATGCAGCCCCAGCATTTT.

This clone was observed a handful of times. The CDR3 bases are TGTGCCAGCAGCCCCCCCCGTTGGGAGGGGCAGCATGGCTACACCTTC. Its protein is CASSPPRWEGQHGYTF. The chain couples TRBV5-6 to TRBJ1-2; possible D gene TRBD1, 5 bases. Germline V gene data show CDR1 as SGHDT and CDR2 as YYEEEE. The V end was cut by 4 bases, the J end by 6 bases, with 22 bases between. The CDR3 has 16 residues. Full variable domain (outside the CDR3, taken from reference TRBV5-6 and TRBJ1-2): DAGVTQSPTHLIKTRGQQVTLRCSPKSGHDTVSWYQQALGQGPQFIFQYYEEEERQRGNFPDRFSGHQFPNYSSELNVNALLLGDSALYLCASSPPRWEGQHGYTFGSGTRLTVV.

This clone was recorded only once. This sequence joins TRBV10-1 and TRBJ2-2; D call uncertain. The CDR3 length is 15 residues. V lost 6 bases to trimming and J lost 5 bases, with 16 bases between them. The germline V gene encodes CDR1 WNHNN and CDR2 SYGVQD (reference sequence). The CDR3 protein is CASSLPGVGTGELFF. The CDR3 DNA follows: TGCGCCAGCAGCCTGCCCGGCGTAGGGACCGGGGAGCTGTTTTTT.

The chain uses TRBV7-8 and TRBJ2-3; TRBD2 matches 11 bases. Germline loops: CDR1 SGHVS, CDR2 FQNEAQ. With 1 base clipped from V and 4 bases from J, the junction kept 4 bases outside the gene matches. The CDR3 has 16 amino acids. For the CDR3, the DNA is TGTGCCAGCAGCTTAGAACTAGCGGGAGTGGCAGATACGCAGTATTTT. Amino acid sequence: CASSLELAGVADTQYF.